This TCR beta chain was identified in a study of T cells expressing NK-cell markers. About the research overall: Seven donors tested HCMV-seropositive and one tested seronegative among the eight sequenced.

The CDR3 length is 16 residues. Germline CDR1 and CDR2: MNHNS and SASEGT. Each CDR3 protein gets one entry in TCRdb, which reprocessed the 5' RACE reads and gives no DNA. The sample table includes hundreds of thousands of distinct CDR3 sequences. Source material: blood T cells: a sorted CD56 or NKG2C T cell subset, CD4+ or CD8+ T cells, or bulk PBMC T cells (not recorded which). The receptor's source is a man between 18 and 35 years old in good health. The V and J genes are TRBV6-1 and TRBJ2-3; TCRdb reports TRBD2, a call that lacks DNA to check it against. CDR3 residues: CASSELASGSTDTQYF.